The present T cell receptor (beta chain) was sequenced within a study of T cells in pancreatic ductal adenocarcinoma (dated by TCRdb to about 2017). The study in broad terms: To learn about the adaptive T-cell response arising naturally, investigators profiled where tumor-infiltrating CD8+ T cells, together with suppressive cells, were located within resected pancreatic ductal adenocarcinoma, how abundant they were, and what qualities they showed. Study-wide conclusions, independent of this receptor: Comparisons of clonality between tumor and blood may be biased because tumors are enriched in CD45RO+ effector T cells rather than naive T cells, which biases the comparison toward lower diversity. Blood samples had more total productive templates and roughly 8.4-fold more unique clonotypes than tumor samples. No significant difference in T-cell clonality was found between tumor and blood, with mean clonality of about 0.11 in tumors and roughly 0.07 in blood. Since most people with pancreatic cancer show up with disease that cannot be operated on, the resected cohort was biased toward the minority who had early-stage disease.

Concerning this clone: Its antigen is still unknown. Per-base qualities were not stored, and no clone one base away is much larger.

Trimming removed 5 bases from V and 4 bases from J, leaving 15 bases between the germline ends. The CDR3 sequence holds 15 residues, the cysteine and phenylalanine included. Just the 45-base CDR3 DNA is kept, in frame starting at base 1. The CDR1 and CDR2 encoded by the germline V gene are KGHSH and LQKENI. Selected pancreatic ductal adenocarcinoma patients had undergone surgery without neoadjuvant therapy. Peripheral blood was collected in heparin tubes, and PBMCs were then isolated from the blood with a histopaque density gradient and cryopreserved in around 10% DMSO. Genomic DNA was extracted from roughly seven PBMC and 9 flash-frozen tumor specimens using the DNeasy Blood and Tissue Kit with Proteinase K and RNase treatment. TCR beta CDR3 regions were amplified from genomic DNA using the immunoSEQ hsTCRB kit. An Illumina HiSeq system was used to carry out high-throughput TRB CDR3 sequencing. Concerning the study's data processing: The immunoSEQ software was used to analyze the sequencing reads, and any nonproductive sequences containing premature stops or frame-shifts were left out. Repertoire clonality was computed as one minus Shannon entropy normalized by log2 of the number of unique productive sequences. TCRdb retrieved this table from immuneACCESS and kept in-frame rearrangements only. Not all clones are present; in checked studies, unresolved V genes account for under half, and no reason is known for the remainder. The V and J calls and clone size come from that table; D and trimming were worked out from the DNA. Counted in this sample were about 16,000 clones; around nine tenths of them appeared once. The ten largest clones take up approximately 15% of the sample.

This receptor was identified in a human donor with pancreatic ductal adenocarcinoma. The chain is made from TRBV18 and TRBJ2-1; matching of 7 bases hints at TRBD2 as the D gene. Sequences were obtained from PBMCs. The nucleotides read TGTGCCAGCTCAGCGGGCGGGGGCCTATACAATGAGCAGTTCTTC. Translated, it gives CASSAGGGLYNEQFF.